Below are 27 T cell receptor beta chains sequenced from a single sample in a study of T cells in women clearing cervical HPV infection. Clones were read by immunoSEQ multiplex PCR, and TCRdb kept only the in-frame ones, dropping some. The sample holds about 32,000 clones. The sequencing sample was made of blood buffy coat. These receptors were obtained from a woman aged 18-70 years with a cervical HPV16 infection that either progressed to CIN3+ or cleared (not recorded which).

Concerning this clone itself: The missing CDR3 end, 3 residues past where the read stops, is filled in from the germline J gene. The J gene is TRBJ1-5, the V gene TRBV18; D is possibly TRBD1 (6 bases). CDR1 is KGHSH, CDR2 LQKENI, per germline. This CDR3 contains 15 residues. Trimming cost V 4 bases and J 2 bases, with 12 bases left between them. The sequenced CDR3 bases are TGTGCCAGCTCACTTCAGGGGTACGGCAATCAGCCC. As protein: CASSLQGYGNQP. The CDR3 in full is CASSLQGYGNQPQHF.

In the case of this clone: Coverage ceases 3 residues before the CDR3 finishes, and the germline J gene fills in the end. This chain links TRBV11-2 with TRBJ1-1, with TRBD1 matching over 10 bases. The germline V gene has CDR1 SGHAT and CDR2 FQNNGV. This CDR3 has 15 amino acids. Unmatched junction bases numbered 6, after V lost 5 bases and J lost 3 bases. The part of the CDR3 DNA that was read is TGTGCCAGCAGCCCGAGGACAGGGGGATACACTGAA. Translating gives CASSPRTGGYTE. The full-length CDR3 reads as CASSPRTGGYTEAFF.

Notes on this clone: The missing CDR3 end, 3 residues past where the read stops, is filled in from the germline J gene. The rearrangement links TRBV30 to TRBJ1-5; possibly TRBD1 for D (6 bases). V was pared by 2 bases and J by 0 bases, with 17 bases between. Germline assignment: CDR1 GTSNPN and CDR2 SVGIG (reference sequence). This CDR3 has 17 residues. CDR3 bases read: TGTGCCTGGAGTCCCGGCTGGACAGTGGATAGCAATCAGCCC. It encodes CAWSPGWTVDSNQP. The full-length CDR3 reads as CAWSPGWTVDSNQPQHF. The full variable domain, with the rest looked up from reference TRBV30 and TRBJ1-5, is SQTIHQWPATLVQPVGSPLSLECTVEGTSNPNLYWYRQAAGRGLQLLFYSVGIGQISSEVPQNLSASRPQDRQFILSSKKLLLSDSGFYLCAWSPGWTVDSNQPQHFGDGTRLSIL.

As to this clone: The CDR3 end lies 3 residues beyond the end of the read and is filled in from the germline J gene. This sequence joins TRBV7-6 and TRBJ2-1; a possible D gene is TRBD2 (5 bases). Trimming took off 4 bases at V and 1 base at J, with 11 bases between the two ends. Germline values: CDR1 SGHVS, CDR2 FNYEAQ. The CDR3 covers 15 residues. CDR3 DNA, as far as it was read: TGTGCCAGCAGCTGGGTCCCGGGGTCCTACAATGAG. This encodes CASSWVPGSYNE. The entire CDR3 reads CASSWVPGSYNEQFF. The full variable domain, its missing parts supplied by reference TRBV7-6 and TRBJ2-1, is GAGVSQSPRYKVTKRGQDVALRCDPISGHVSLYWYRQALGQGPEFLTYFNYEAQQDKSGLPNDRFSAERPEGSISTLTIQRTEQRDSAMYRCASSWVPGSYNEQFFGPGTRLTVL.

The CDR3 here is CASTTGTVYGYTF. The CDR3 bases that were read are TGTGCCAGTACCACGGGGACAGTCTATGGC. This chain joins TRBV19 and TRBJ1-2; the match to TRBD1 covers 7 bases. The read ends 3 residues shy of where the CDR3 ends; the end is completed using the germline J gene. The CDR3 runs 13 residues. V was pared by 7 bases and J by 4 bases, with 6 bases of the junction left unmatched. Germline CDR1 LNHDA, CDR2 SQIVND (reference sequence).

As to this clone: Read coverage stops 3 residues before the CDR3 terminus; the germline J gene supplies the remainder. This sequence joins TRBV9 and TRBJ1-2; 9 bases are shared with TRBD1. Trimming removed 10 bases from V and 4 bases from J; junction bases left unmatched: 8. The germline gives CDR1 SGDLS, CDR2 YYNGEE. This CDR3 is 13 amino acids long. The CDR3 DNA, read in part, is TGTGCCGCACAGGGGGCGAGGATCTATGGC. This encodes CAAQGARIYG. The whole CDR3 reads CAAQGARIYGYTF.

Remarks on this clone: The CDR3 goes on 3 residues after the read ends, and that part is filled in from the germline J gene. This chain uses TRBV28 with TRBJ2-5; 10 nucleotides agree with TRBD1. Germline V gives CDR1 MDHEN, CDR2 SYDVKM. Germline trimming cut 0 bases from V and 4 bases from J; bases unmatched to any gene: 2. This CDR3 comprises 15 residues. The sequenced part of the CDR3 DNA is TGTGCCAGCAGTTTATGGGGACAGGGGAGAGAGACC. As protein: CASSLWGQGRET. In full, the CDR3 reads CASSLWGQGRETQYF.

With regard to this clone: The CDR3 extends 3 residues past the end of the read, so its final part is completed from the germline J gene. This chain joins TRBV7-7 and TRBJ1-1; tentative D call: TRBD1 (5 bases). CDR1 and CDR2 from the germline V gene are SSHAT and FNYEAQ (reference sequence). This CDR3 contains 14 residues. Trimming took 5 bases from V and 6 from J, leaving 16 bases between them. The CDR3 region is CASSPNPGGSEAFF. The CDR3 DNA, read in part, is TGTGCCAGCAGCCCTAATCCCGGGGGGTCTGAA.

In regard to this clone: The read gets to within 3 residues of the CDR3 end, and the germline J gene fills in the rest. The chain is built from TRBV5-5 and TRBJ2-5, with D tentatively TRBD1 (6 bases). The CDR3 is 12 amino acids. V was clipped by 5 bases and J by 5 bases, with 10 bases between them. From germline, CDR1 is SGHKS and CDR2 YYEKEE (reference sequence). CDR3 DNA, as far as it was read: TGTGCCAGCAGACAGGGAAAGGAGACC. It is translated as CASRQGKET. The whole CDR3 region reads CASRQGKETQYF.

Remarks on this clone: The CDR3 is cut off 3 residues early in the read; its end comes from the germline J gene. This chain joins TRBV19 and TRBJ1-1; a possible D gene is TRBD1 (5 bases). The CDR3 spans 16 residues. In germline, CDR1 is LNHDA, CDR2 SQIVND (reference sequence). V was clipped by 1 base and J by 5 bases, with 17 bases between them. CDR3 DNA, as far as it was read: TGTGCCAGTAGTATAGCGTCGGGGGGAATGGGGACTGAA. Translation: CASSIASGGMGTE. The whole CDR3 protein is CASSIASGGMGTEAFF.

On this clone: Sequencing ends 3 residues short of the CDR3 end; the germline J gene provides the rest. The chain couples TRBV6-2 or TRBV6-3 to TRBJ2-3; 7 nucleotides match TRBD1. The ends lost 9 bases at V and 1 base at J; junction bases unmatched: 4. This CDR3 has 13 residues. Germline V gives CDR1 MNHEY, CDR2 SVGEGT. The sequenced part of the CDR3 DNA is TGTGCCAGTAGGGGGCGAGGCACAGATACG. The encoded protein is CASRGRGTDT. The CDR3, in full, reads CASRGRGTDTQYF.

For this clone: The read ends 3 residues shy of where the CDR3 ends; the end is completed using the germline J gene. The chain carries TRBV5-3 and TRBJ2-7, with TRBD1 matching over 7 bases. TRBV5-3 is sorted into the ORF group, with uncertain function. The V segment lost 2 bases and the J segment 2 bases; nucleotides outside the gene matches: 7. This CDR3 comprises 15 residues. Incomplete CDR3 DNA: TGTGCCAGAAGCTTTAACGACAGGGTCACCTACGAG. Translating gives CARSFNDRVTYE. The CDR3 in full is CARSFNDRVTYEQYF.

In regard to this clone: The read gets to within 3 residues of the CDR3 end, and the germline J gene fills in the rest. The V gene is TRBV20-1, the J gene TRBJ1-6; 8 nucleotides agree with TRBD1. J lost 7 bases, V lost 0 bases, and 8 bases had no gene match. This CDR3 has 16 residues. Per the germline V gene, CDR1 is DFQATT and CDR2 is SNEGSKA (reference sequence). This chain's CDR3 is CSARDHRTGRNSPLHF. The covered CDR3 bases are TGCAGTGCTAGAGATCACCGGACAGGGCGGAATTCACCC.

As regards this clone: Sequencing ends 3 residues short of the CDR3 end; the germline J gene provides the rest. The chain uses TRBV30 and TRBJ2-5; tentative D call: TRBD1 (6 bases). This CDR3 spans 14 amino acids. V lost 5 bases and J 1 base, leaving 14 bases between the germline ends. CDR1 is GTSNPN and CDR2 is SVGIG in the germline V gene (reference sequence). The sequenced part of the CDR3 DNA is TGTGCCTGGGACCACGGACAGTTCCAAGAGACC. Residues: CAWDHGQFQET. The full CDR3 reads CAWDHGQFQETQYF.

This CDR3 reads CASSPKQGAIHEQYF. The covered CDR3 bases are TGTGCCAGCTCACCAAAACAGGGGGCCATCCACGAG. The V call is TRBV18, the J call TRBJ2-7; 9 positions agree with TRBD1. The sequence runs out 3 residues before the end of the CDR3; the remainder is reconstructed from the germline J gene. The trim removed 2 bases at V and 5 bases at J, leaving 7 bases unmatched. The V gene's germline CDR1 is KGHSH and CDR2 LQKENI. This CDR3 has 15 residues.

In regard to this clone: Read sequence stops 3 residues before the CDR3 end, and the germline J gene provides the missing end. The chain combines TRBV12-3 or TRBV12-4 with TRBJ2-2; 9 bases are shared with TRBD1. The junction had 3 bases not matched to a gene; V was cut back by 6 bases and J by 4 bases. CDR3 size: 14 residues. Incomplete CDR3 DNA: TGTGCCAGCAGGGACAGGGGAGGCACCGGGGAG. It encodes CASRDRGGTGE. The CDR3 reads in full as CASRDRGGTGELFF.

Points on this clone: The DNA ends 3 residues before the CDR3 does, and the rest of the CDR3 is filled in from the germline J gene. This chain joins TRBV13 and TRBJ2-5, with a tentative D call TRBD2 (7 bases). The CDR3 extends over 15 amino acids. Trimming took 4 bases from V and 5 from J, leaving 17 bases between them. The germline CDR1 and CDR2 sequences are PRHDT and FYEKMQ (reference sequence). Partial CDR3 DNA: TGTGCCAGCAGCTCCGCCCTGGGGGGGCGGGAGACC. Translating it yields CASSSALGGRET. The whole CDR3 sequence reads CASSSALGGRETQYF.

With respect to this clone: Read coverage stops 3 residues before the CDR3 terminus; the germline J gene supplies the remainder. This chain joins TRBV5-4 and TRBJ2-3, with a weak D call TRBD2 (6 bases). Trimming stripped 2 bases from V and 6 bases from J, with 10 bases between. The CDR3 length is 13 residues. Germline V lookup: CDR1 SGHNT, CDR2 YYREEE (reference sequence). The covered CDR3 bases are TGTGCCAGCAGCTTTTCGGGGGAGGATACG. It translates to CASSFSGEDT. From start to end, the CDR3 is CASSFSGEDTQYF.

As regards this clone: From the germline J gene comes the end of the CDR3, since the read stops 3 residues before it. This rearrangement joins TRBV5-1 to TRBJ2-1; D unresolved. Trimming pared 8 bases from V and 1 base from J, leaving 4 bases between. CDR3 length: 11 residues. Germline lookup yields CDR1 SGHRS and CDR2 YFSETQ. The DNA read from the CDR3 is TGCGCCAGGACATCCTACAATGAG. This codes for CARTSYNE. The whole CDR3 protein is CARTSYNEQFF.

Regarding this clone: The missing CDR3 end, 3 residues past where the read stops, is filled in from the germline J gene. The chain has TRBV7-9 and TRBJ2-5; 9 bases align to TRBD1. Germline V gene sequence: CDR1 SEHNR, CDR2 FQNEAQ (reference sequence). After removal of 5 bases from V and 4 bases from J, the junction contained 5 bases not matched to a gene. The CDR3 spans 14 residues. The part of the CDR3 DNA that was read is TGTGCCAGCAGCCCGGGACAGGGCGGAGAGACC. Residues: CASSPGQGGET. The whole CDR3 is CASSPGQGGETQYF.

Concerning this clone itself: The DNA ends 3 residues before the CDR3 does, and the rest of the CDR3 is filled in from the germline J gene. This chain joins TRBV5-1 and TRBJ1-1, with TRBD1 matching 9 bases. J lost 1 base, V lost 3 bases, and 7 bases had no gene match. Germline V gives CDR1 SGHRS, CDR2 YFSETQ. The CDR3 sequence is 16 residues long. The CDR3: CASSSGATGGNTEAFF. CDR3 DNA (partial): TGCGCCAGCAGCTCGGGCGCGACAGGGGGGAACACTGAA.

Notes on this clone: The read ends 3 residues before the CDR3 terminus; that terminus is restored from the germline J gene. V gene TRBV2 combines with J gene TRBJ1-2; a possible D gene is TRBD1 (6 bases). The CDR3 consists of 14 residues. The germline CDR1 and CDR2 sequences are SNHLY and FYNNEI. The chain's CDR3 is CASSVGGGGQGYTF. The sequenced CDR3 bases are TGTGCCAGCAGTGTGGGCGGAGGGGGTCAAGGC.

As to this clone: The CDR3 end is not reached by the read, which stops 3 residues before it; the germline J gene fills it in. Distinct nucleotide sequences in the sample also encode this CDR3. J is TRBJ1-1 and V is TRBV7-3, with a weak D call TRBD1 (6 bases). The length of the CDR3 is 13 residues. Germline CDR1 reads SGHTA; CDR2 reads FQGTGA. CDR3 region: CASSSNPGTEAFF. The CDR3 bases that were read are TGTGCCAGCAGCTCAAATCCCGGGACAGAA.

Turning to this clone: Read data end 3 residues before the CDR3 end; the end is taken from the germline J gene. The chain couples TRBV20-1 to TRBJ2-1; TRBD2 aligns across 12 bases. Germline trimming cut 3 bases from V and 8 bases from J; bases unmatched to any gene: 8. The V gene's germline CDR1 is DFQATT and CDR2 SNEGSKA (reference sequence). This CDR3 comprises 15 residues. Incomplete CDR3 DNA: TGCAGTGCTAGTACACTAGCGGGGGGTCCTTATGAG. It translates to CSASTLAGGPYE. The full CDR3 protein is CSASTLAGGPYEQFF.

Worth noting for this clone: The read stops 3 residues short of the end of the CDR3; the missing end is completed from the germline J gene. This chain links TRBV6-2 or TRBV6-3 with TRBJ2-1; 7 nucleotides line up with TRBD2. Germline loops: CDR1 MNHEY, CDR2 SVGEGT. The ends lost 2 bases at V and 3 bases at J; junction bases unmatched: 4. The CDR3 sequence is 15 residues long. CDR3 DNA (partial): TGTGCCAGCAGTTACGCGGGGGTGAGCTACAATGAG. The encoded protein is CASSYAGVSYNE. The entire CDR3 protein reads CASSYAGVSYNEQFF.

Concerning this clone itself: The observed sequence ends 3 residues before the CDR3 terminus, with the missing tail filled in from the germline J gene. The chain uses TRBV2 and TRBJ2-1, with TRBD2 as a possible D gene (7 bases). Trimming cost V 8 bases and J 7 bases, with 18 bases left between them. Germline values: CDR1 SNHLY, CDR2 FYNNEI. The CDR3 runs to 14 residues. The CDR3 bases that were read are TGTGCCAGCCCCGAGACGGGGGGCCGGAATGAG. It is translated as CASPETGGRNE. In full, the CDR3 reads CASPETGGRNEQFF.

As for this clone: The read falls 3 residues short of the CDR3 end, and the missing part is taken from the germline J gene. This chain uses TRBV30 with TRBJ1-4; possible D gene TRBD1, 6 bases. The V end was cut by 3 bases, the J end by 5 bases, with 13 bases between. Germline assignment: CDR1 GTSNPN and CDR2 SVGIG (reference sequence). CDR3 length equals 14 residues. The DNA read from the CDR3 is TGTGCCTGGAGAAACGGGCAGGGGAATGAAAAA. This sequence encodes CAWRNGQGNEK. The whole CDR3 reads CAWRNGQGNEKLFF.